The 22 T cell receptor beta chains listed next were all sequenced from one sample in a study of blood T cell repertoires in COVID-19. This table comes from immunoSEQ multiplex PCR, and its TCRdb copy is limited to in-frame clones, with some not included. The data show approximately 480,000 clones, approximately 86% seen once. Sequencing was done on a sample of PBMCs or T cells enriched from blood (not recorded which). The receptors here all came from a young woman who had recovered from COVID-19.

This clone was recorded once. CDR3: CASSLRVDNEQFF. As DNA, the CDR3 is TGTGCCAGCAGTTTGCGGGTCGACAATGAGCAGTTCTTC. The J gene is TRBJ2-1, the V gene TRBV12-3 or TRBV12-4; a possible D gene is TRBD2 (5 bases). Trimming took 3 bases from V and 5 from J, leaving 8 bases between them. The CDR3 has 13 amino acids.

This sequence joins TRBV19 and TRBJ2-2; D perhaps matches TRBD1 (5 bases). The germline V gene has CDR1 LNHDA and CDR2 SQIVND (reference sequence). V was trimmed by 4 bases and J by 1 base, leaving 10 bases between them. The CDR3 sequence is 15 residues long. CDR3 residues: CASSNPGQNTGELFF. For the CDR3, the DNA is TGTGCCAGTAGTAACCCCGGACAGAACACCGGGGAGCTGTTTTTT.

The chain is built from TRBV7-9 and TRBJ2-1; 7 bases agree with TRBD2. V lost 4 bases and J lost 4; bases outside the gene matches: 13. Germline loops: CDR1 SEHNR, CDR2 FQNEAQ (reference sequence). CDR3 size: 17 residues. The CDR3 DNA follows: TGTGCCAGCAGCTCAACACGGGGCGGGGGAACTTACAATGAGCAGTTCTTC. Protein product: CASSSTRGGGTYNEQFF. Combining the CDR3 with reference TRBV7-9 and TRBJ2-1 gives the whole variable domain DTGVSQNPRHKITKRGQNVTFRCDPISEHNRLYWYRQTLGQGPEFLTYFQNEAQLEKSRLLSDRFSAERPKGSFSTLEIQRTEQGDSAMYLCASSSTRGGGTYNEQFFGPGTRLTVL.

The rearrangement links TRBV27 to TRBJ1-1; 8 nucleotides match TRBD1. Trimming took 5 bases from V and 10 from J; bases not matched to a gene: 12. This CDR3 comprises 14 residues. Looked up from germline, CDR1 is MNHEY and CDR2 is SMNVEV (reference sequence). The CDR3 DNA follows: TGTGCCAGCAGTAAAAGCGGACAGGGAATTGTAGCTTTCTTT. This sequence encodes CASSKSGQGIVAFF.

This sequence joins TRBV19 and TRBJ2-1; D is perhaps TRBD2 (7 bases). V was trimmed by 5 bases and J by 4 bases, leaving 9 bases between them. The CDR3 has 13 amino acids. Germline V gene sequence: CDR1 LNHDA, CDR2 SQIVND (reference sequence). The CDR3, as DNA: TGTGCCAGTAGTGGGGGGGCTTACAATGAGCAGTTCTTC. Residues: CASSGGAYNEQFF.

In this sample, this clone turned up a few times. The rearrangement joins TRBV5-6 to TRBJ1-4; D not certain. With 1 base removed from V and 6 bases from J, the gap between germline ends came to 7 bases. CDR3 length: 13 residues. Germline CDR1 and CDR2: SGHDT and YYEEEE. The CDR3 here is CASSLYSDEKLFF. For the CDR3, the DNA is TGTGCCAGCAGCTTGTACTCGGATGAAAAACTGTTTTTT. Using reference TRBV5-6 and TRBJ1-4 for the parts outside the CDR3, the full variable domain is DAGVTQSPTHLIKTRGQQVTLRCSPKSGHDTVSWYQQALGQGPQFIFQYYEEEERQRGNFPDRFSGHQFPNYSSELNVNALLLGDSALYLCASSLYSDEKLFFGSGTQLSVL.

As to this clone: Within the sample, other DNA sequences also encode this same CDR3. This chain uses TRBV11-2 with TRBJ1-5; TRBD1 is a possible D gene (6 bases). Germline lookup yields CDR1 SGHAT and CDR2 FQNNGV. The V and J ends lost 0 bases and 1 base respectively, with 7 bases between them. The CDR3 extends over 15 amino acids. CDR3 protein: CASSLEGASNQPQHF. The CDR3 region has the DNA TGTGCCAGCAGCTTAGAGGGGGCGAGCAATCAGCCCCAGCATTTT.

The chain combines TRBV6-5 with TRBJ1-6, with 9 bases matching TRBD1. V shed 0 bases and J 8 bases; nucleotides not matched to a gene: 2. The CDR3 is made up of 15 amino acids. The germline CDR1 and CDR2 sequences are MNHEY and SVGAGI. The CDR3, as DNA: TGTGCCAGCAGTTACTCGACAGGGGGGGATTCACCCCTCCACTTT. It yields the protein CASSYSTGGDSPLHF.

The chain has TRBV7-8 and TRBJ2-1; D is unresolved. The CDR3 has 15 residues. CDR1 is SGHVS, CDR2 FQNEAQ, per germline. The V end was cut by 3 bases, the J end by 0 bases, with 9 bases between. The CDR3 reads CASSLARFSYNEQFF. The CDR3 DNA reads TGTGCCAGCAGCTTGGCCAGGTTCTCCTACAATGAGCAGTTCTTC.

The rearrangement uses TRBV19 and TRBJ2-2; a possible D gene is TRBD1 (5 bases). V was clipped by 4 bases and J by 4 bases, with 10 bases between them. In germline, CDR1 is LNHDA, CDR2 SQIVND (reference sequence). This CDR3 is built from 14 residues. The CDR3 DNA reads as TGTGCCAGTAGTAACAGGTATAGCACCGGGGAGCTGTTTTTT. Amino acids: CASSNRYSTGELFF.

The gene calls are TRBV7-9 and TRBJ1-2, with D uncertain. Trimming removed 3 bases at V and 3 bases at J, with 14 bases between. The CDR3 loop spans 15 amino acids. Germline CDR1 reads SEHNR; CDR2 reads FQNEAQ (reference sequence). The CDR3 bases are TGTGCCAGCAGCTTTGACCTAGGGCGGGACTATGGCTACACCTTC. Translated, it gives CASSFDLGRDYGYTF.

The rearrangement joins TRBV6-6 to TRBJ2-3; 7 bases match TRBD1. This CDR3 has 19 residues. The junction had 23 bases not matched to a gene; V was cut back by 5 bases and J by 6 bases. In germline, CDR1 is MNHNY, CDR2 SVGAGI (reference sequence). This CDR3 reads CASSPPPRTVQGQQDTQYF. The CDR3, as DNA: TGTGCCAGCAGTCCACCCCCTCGGACCGTACAGGGGCAACAGGATACGCAGTATTTT.

This sequence joins TRBV6-1 and TRBJ1-6, with 9 bases identical to TRBD1. Germline CDR1 and CDR2: MNHNS and SASEGT. Unmatched junction bases numbered 10, after V lost 4 bases and J lost 9 bases. There are 16 residues in the CDR3. DNA of the CDR3: TGTGCCAGCAGTGTTAGAGGACAGGGGATAGGTTCACCCCTCCACTTT. Its protein is CASSVRGQGIGSPLHF.

The rearrangement links TRBV6-5 to TRBJ2-7, with TRBD2 matching 9 bases. The V gene's germline CDR1 is MNHEY and CDR2 SVGAGI. With 7 bases clipped from V and 5 bases from J, the junction kept 0 bases outside the gene matches. The CDR3 has 11 residues. Here the CDR3 DNA reads TGTGCCAGCACTAGCGGGGACGAGCAGTACTTC. Amino acid sequence: CASTSGDEQYF.

The chain uses TRBV5-4 and TRBJ2-2; 9 positions match TRBD1. CDR1 and CDR2 (germline): SGHNT, YYREEE (reference sequence). CDR3 length: 16 residues. The trim removed 3 bases at V and 3 bases at J, leaving 6 bases unmatched. The DNA for the CDR3 is TGTGCCAGCAGCTCGAACAGGGGGCGAGACACCGGGGAGCTGTTTTTT. It encodes CASSSNRGRDTGELFF. Filled out from reference TRBV5-4 and TRBJ2-2, the complete variable domain reads ETGVTQSPTHLIKTRGQQVTLRCSSQSGHNTVSWYQQALGQGPQFIFQYYREEENGRGNFPPRFSGLQFPNYSSELNVNALELDDSALYLCASSSNRGRDTGELFFGEGSRLTVL.

The V gene is TRBV7-9, the J gene TRBJ2-5; TRBD2 might be the D (6 bases). Germline V gene data show CDR1 as SEHNR and CDR2 as FQNEAQ (reference sequence). Trimming removed 3 bases from V and 4 bases from J, with 15 bases in between. This CDR3 region has 15 residues. The CDR3 DNA follows: TGTGCCAGCAGCTTCCGACCGGGGGAGGTAGAGACCCAGTACTTC. Amino acid sequence: CASSFRPGEVETQYF.

This clone appeared many times. The genes are TRBV5-4 and TRBJ1-1; perhaps TRBD1 as D (6 bases). The CDR3 extends over 13 amino acids. Per the germline V gene, CDR1 is SGHNT and CDR2 is YYREEE (reference sequence). Trimming pared 3 bases from V and 4 bases from J, leaving 10 bases between. The CDR3 region has the DNA TGTGCCAGCAGCTCAAACAGGGCCACTGAAGCTTTCTTT. This sequence encodes CASSSNRATEAFF. The full variable domain, with the rest looked up from reference TRBV5-4 and TRBJ1-1, is ETGVTQSPTHLIKTRGQQVTLRCSSQSGHNTVSWYQQALGQGPQFIFQYYREEENGRGNFPPRFSGLQFPNYSSELNVNALELDDSALYLCASSSNRATEAFFGQGTRLTVV.

The DNA of the CDR3 is TGTGCCAGCAGCGAATCAGGGGTCAGGTCCGGCGGGGAGCTGTTTTTT. This sequence encodes CASSESGVRSGGELFF. This chain connects TRBV11-3 to TRBJ2-2; a weak D match, TRBD1 (6 bases). Germline V lookup: CDR1 SGHNT, CDR2 YENEEA. CDR3 length: 16 amino acids. Trimming removed 5 bases at V and 7 bases at J, with 20 bases between. Variable domain in full (rest from reference TRBV11-3 and TRBJ2-2): EAGVVQSPRYKIIEKKQPVAFWCNPISGHNTLYWYLQNLGQGPELLIRYENEEAVDDSQLPKDRFSAERLKGVDSTLKIQPAELGDSAVYLCASSESGVRSGGELFFGEGSRLTVL.

This chain uses TRBV13 with TRBJ1-2; TRBD1 aligns across 7 bases. J was trimmed by 5 bases and V by 11 bases; bases with no gene match: 17. Germline V gene data show CDR1 as PRHDT and CDR2 as FYEKMQ (reference sequence). This CDR3 contains 15 residues. CDR3 sequence (DNA): TGTGCCGTCTACCCCAGGGACAGAGGCTCGTATGGCTACACCTTC. It codes for CAVYPRDRGSYGYTF.

The V and J genes are TRBV13 and TRBJ1-4; D might be TRBD1 (6 bases). Trimming stripped 5 bases from V and 5 bases from J, with 12 bases between. CDR3 length: 14 amino acids. Germline loops: CDR1 PRHDT, CDR2 FYEKMQ (reference sequence). CDR3 protein: CASSPRGGNEKLFF. For the CDR3, the DNA is TGTGCCAGCAGCCCTAGGGGGGGGAATGAAAAACTGTTTTTT.

The V call is TRBV12-5, the J call TRBJ1-5; D might be TRBD1 (5 bases). Trimming shortened V by 0 bases and J by 4 bases, and 10 bases separated the two germline ends. Germline values: CDR1 LGHNT, CDR2 FRNRAP. CDR3 length: 15 residues. CDR3 nucleotide sequence: TGTGCTAGTGGTTTGGTATCGTCAGGGAATCAGCCCCAGCATTTT. Translation gives CASGLVSSGNQPQHF.

The rearrangement links TRBV4-2 to TRBJ1-3; D uncertain. The V and J ends lost 4 bases and 0 bases respectively, with 13 bases between them. This CDR3 has 16 residues. Germline values: CDR1 LGHNA, CDR2 YNFKEQ. CDR3 residues: CASSRRTESSGNTIYF. In nucleotides, the CDR3 is TGTGCCAGCAGCCGCCGCACCGAGAGCTCTGGAAACACCATATATTTT.